The 27 T cell receptor beta chains below come from one sample, sequenced in a study of CD8+ T cells in alopecia areata (dated by TCRdb to the late 2010s). Libraries were constructed by the immunoSEQ multiplex PCR assay. To provide template for TCR sequencing, every sample had RNA extracted and reverse transcribed into cDNA. TCRdb mirrors the immuneACCESS table, restricted to in-frame sequences. Some clones are absent from its copies; in checked studies, under half trace to an unresolved V gene, and the reason for the others is unknown. This sample is represented by some 45,000 clones; roughly 89% of them were singletons. The ten top clones hold under 20% of the sample. Reading the label with the study, this specimen's time point is: around 24 weeks on oral tofacitinib. In light of the paper, this sample's treatment or condition label describes: oral pan-JAK inhibitor, 5-10 mg twice daily. The starting material was CD8+ T cells sorted from blood, obtained at week 24, from a patient treated with tofacitinib. These receptors were obtained from a human donor with alopecia areata.

This chain links TRBV2 with TRBJ2-5; D ambiguous. Germline CDR1 reads SNHLY; CDR2 reads FYNNEI. The V gene lost 5 bases and the J gene lost 4 bases, with 2 bases spanning the gap. The CDR3 is made up of 10 amino acids. The CDR3 DNA sequence: TGTGCCAGCAGTTTAGAGACCCAGTACTTC. Encoded protein: CASSLETQYF.

Here the CDR3 DNA reads TGTGCCAGCAGTCCGCCTGAGACAGGGGATAACTATGGCTACACCTTC. Its protein is CASSPPETGDNYGYTF. The chain employs TRBV28 and TRBJ1-2; 8 bases match TRBD1. This CDR3 comprises 16 residues. Per germline, CDR1 MDHEN and CDR2 SYDVKM. Trimming took 5 bases from V and 1 from J; bases not matched to a gene: 9.

The chain is built from TRBV7-9 and TRBJ2-7, with TRBD2 as a possible D gene (7 bases). CDR1 SEHNR and CDR2 FQNEAQ come from the germline V gene (reference sequence). The CDR3 runs 14 residues. Trimming left V 3 bases short and J 1 base short, with 10 bases between. CDR3 sequence: CASSFGRGSYEQYF. The CDR3 DNA reads as TGTGCCAGCAGCTTTGGGAGGGGGTCCTACGAGCAGTACTTC.

The rearrangement links TRBV7-2 to TRBJ2-3; D unresolved. Germline loops: CDR1 SGHTA, CDR2 FQGNSA. The V end lost 7 bases, the J end lost 1 base, and 12 bases lay between the germline ends. The CDR3 runs to 14 residues. The CDR3 is CASTNPDRTDTQYF. DNA of the CDR3: TGTGCCAGCACCAACCCGGACCGCACAGATACGCAGTATTTT.

The genes are TRBV19 and TRBJ2-1, with D possibly being TRBD1 (6 bases). Trimming shortened V by 4 bases and J by 4 bases, and 11 bases separated the two germline ends. This CDR3 spans 14 amino acids. Germline loops: CDR1 LNHDA, CDR2 SQIVND (reference sequence). The CDR3 region has the DNA TGTGCCAGTAGTACCCGTGACAGGTACAATGAGCAGTTCTTC. It translates to CASSTRDRYNEQFF.

J is TRBJ2-7 and V is TRBV5-6; possibly TRBD1 or TRBD2 for D (5 bases each). V gave up 4 bases and J gave up 7 bases, with 18 bases separating them. There are 14 residues in the CDR3. Germline assignment: CDR1 SGHDT and CDR2 YYEEEE. CDR3 bases: TGTGCCAGCAGCCAAAACTGGGACGAACGAGAGCAGTACTTC. This encodes CASSQNWDEREQYF.

This clone was recorded once. The rearrangement joins TRBV11-2 to TRBJ1-1, with 8 bases aligning to TRBD1. CDR1 and CDR2 (germline): SGHAT, FQNNGV. Germline trimming cut 5 bases from V and 4 bases from J; bases unmatched to any gene: 6. The CDR3 runs 14 residues. CDR3 sequence: CASSQRTGRTEAFF. Here the CDR3 DNA reads TGTGCCAGCAGCCAACGGACAGGGCGCACTGAAGCTTTCTTT.

This clone has a single count. The gene calls are TRBV7-8 and TRBJ1-1, with D possibly matching TRBD1 (6 bases). The V and J ends lost 1 base and 0 bases respectively, with 18 bases between them. The length of the CDR3 is 18 residues. The V gene's germline CDR1 is SGHVS and CDR2 FQNEAQ. The CDR3 region has the DNA TGTGCCAGCAGCTTAGAGGGGGGATACAGGGCCCTGAACACTGAAGCTTTCTTT. This gives the protein CASSLEGGYRALNTEAFF.

The chain recombines TRBV6-5 with TRBJ2-5, with D possibly TRBD2 on 6 matching bases. The DNA matches TRBJ2-7 better at its end, which makes the J call doubtful. The germline gives CDR1 MNHEY, CDR2 SVGAGI. The CDR3 contains 13 residues. CDR3 coding DNA: TGTGCCAGCAGTGGGGGGTTTGAGAACGAGCAGTACTTC. It yields the protein CASSGGFENEQYF.

V is TRBV7-8 and J is TRBJ2-1; the D gene is possibly TRBD2 (5 bases). V lost 5 bases to trimming and J lost 1 base, with 24 bases between them. The germline gives CDR1 SGHVS, CDR2 FQNEAQ. This CDR3 contains 19 residues. The CDR3 region is CASSTPVRGSERSYNEQFF. The CDR3 nucleotides are TGTGCCAGCAGCACGCCTGTGAGAGGGAGCGAAAGATCCTACAATGAGCAGTTCTTC.

The chain has TRBV6-6 and TRBJ2-1; 7 positions agree with TRBD2. With 6 bases clipped from V and 5 bases from J, the junction kept 10 bases outside the gene matches. CDR1 is MNHNY and CDR2 is SVGAGI in the germline V gene (reference sequence). The CDR3 runs to 15 residues. The CDR3 reads CASRAAPGTNNEQFF. CDR3 nucleotide sequence: TGTGCCAGCAGAGCCGCCCCCGGGACTAACAATGAGCAGTTCTTC.

The chain combines TRBV30 with TRBJ2-1, with a tentative D call TRBD1 (6 bases). The CDR3 loop spans 13 amino acids. The V end was cut by 0 bases, the J end by 6 bases, with 9 bases between. Germline V gives CDR1 GTSNPN, CDR2 SVGIG (reference sequence). The chain's CDR3 is CAWSVDSRNEQFF. CDR3 DNA sequence: TGTGCCTGGAGTGTGGACAGTCGCAATGAGCAGTTCTTC.

This sequence joins TRBV13 and TRBJ2-1; 7 nucleotides align to TRBD2. Per germline, CDR1 PRHDT and CDR2 FYEKMQ (reference sequence). V lost 4 bases to trimming and J lost 9 bases; unmatched junction nucleotides: 18. The CDR3 is 17 amino acids. CDR3 sequence reads: CASSSPTTSDIDSEQFF. CDR3 sequence (DNA): TGTGCCAGCAGCTCCCCAACCACTAGCGACATCGACAGTGAGCAGTTCTTC. Combining the CDR3 with reference TRBV13 and TRBJ2-1 gives the whole variable domain AAGVIQSPRHLIKEKRETATLKCYPIPRHDTVYWYQQGPGQDPQFLISFYEKMQSDKGSIPDRFSAQQFSDYHSELNMSSLELGDSALYFCASSSPTTSDIDSEQFFGPGTRLTVL.

This chain joins TRBV30 and TRBJ2-3; D is ambiguous. V dropped 5 bases and J dropped 5 bases, with 2 bases sitting between them. Germline CDR1 reads GTSNPN; CDR2 reads SVGIG (reference sequence). CDR3 length: 9 amino acids. In DNA form, the CDR3 reads TGTGCCTGGGGAGATACGCAGTATTTT. It codes for CAWGDTQYF.

The rearrangement links TRBV7-8 to TRBJ2-6; 9 nucleotides agree with TRBD1. J gave up 2 bases and V 4 bases, and 12 bases lay outside the gene matches. Per germline, CDR1 SGHVS and CDR2 FQNEAQ. This CDR3 is built from 19 residues. In DNA form, the CDR3 reads TGTGCCAGCAGCTCACCTCCGGGACAGGGCTTAACTGGGGCCAACGTCCTGACTTTC. Residues: CASSSPPGQGLTGANVLTF.

About this clone itself: A read error may produce the germline difference seen at one junction end. Different DNA sequences within this sample yield the same CDR3. J is TRBJ1-2 and V is TRBV29-1; tentative D call: TRBD1 (6 bases). The CDR3 sequence is 13 residues long. CDR1 is SQVTM, CDR2 ANQGSEA, per germline. The chain's CDR3 is CSVEEGVHYGYTF. DNA of the CDR3: TGCAGCGTTGAGGAGGGGGTTCACTATGGCTACACCTTT. Full variable domain (outside the CDR3, taken from reference TRBV29-1 and TRBJ1-2): SAVISQKPSRDICQRGTSLTIQCQVDSQVTMMFWYRQQPGQSLTLIATANQGSEATYESGFVIDKFPISRPNLTFSTLTVSNMSPEDSSIYLCSVEEGVHYGYTFGSGTRLTVV.

This chain links TRBV4-1 with TRBJ2-3; D uncertain. The CDR3 is 15 residues long. The germline gives CDR1 MGHRA, CDR2 YSYEKL. Trimming took off 8 bases at V and 2 bases at J, with 17 bases between the two ends. The CDR3 DNA is TGCGCCAGCGCGTGGGTGGGGTCTTCCACAGATACGCAGTATTTT. Protein sequence: CASAWVGSSTDTQYF.

A note on this clone: Other DNA sequences in the sample encode the same CDR3. V usage is TRBV5-4 and J usage is TRBJ2-7, with TRBD1 matching 7 bases. Per the germline V gene, CDR1 is SGHNT and CDR2 is YYREEE (reference sequence). The V and J ends lost 2 bases and 0 bases, in that order; junction bases with no gene match: 2. The CDR3 runs to 14 residues. Written as DNA, the CDR3 is TGTGCCAGCAGCTTAGGGGACAGCTCCTACGAGCAGTACTTC. Translation gives CASSLGDSSYEQYF.

The rearrangement links TRBV2 to TRBJ2-3; D perhaps matches TRBD2 (6 bases). V dropped 3 bases and J dropped 1 base, with 14 bases sitting between them. The CDR3 sequence is 16 residues long. The germline V gene encodes CDR1 SNHLY and CDR2 FYNNEI. CDR3 in amino acids: CASSEWGGGGTDTQYF. In DNA, the CDR3 is TGTGCCAGCAGTGAGTGGGGTGGCGGGGGCACAGATACGCAGTATTTT.

This chain joins TRBV27 and TRBJ1-6, with a possible D match to TRBD1 (5 bases). The CDR3 covers 15 residues. Trimming pared 3 bases from V and 6 bases from J, leaving 12 bases between. Per germline, CDR1 MNHEY and CDR2 SMNVEV (reference sequence). The CDR3 DNA reads as TGTGCCAGCAGTTTGGGGACCCCCGGTAATTCACCCCTCCACTTT. Translating gives CASSLGTPGNSPLHF.

This chain's CDR3 is CASSPTGTYEQYF. CDR3 bases: TGTGCCAGCAGCCCGACAGGGACGTACGAGCAGTACTTC. This chain joins TRBV7-9 and TRBJ2-7, with 7 bases that match TRBD1. CDR1 is SEHNR, CDR2 FQNEAQ, per germline (reference sequence). This CDR3 is built from 13 residues. The V segment lost 5 bases and the J segment 4 bases; nucleotides outside the gene matches: 5.

The rearrangement joins TRBV7-9 to TRBJ2-7, with a weak D call TRBD1 (5 bases). CDR3 size: 17 residues. V was clipped by 5 bases and J by 1 base, with 21 bases between them. Germline V CDR1 and CDR2: SEHNR, FQNEAQ (reference sequence). The CDR3 here is CASSEYQGIPPSYEQYF. The CDR3 DNA reads TGTGCCAGCAGCGAATATCAGGGTATCCCTCCGTCCTACGAGCAGTACTTC.

This chain connects TRBV7-8 to TRBJ2-7; 10 bases agree with TRBD1. From germline, CDR1 is SGHVS and CDR2 FQNEAQ. Germline trimming cut 5 bases from V and 4 bases from J; bases unmatched to any gene: 20. The CDR3 contains 19 residues. The CDR3 region is CASSPYVSRPGQGLYEQYF. In DNA form, the CDR3 reads TGTGCCAGCAGCCCTTATGTGTCCAGACCGGGACAGGGGTTGTACGAGCAGTACTTC.

The chain has TRBV7-8 and TRBJ2-7, with D perhaps given as TRBD1 or TRBD2 (6 bases each). The length of the CDR3 is 14 residues. The germline V and J ends were trimmed by 5 bases and 4 bases, with 15 bases remaining between them. In germline, CDR1 is SGHVS, CDR2 FQNEAQ. The CDR3, as DNA: TGTGCCAGCAGCCCGCCCGGGGGCAAGTACGAGCAGTACTTC. It yields the protein CASSPPGGKYEQYF.

This clone appeared once. This chain connects TRBV29-1 to TRBJ2-1; 8 bases fit TRBD1. In germline, CDR1 is SQVTM, CDR2 ANQGSEA. V lost 1 base and J lost 2; bases outside the gene matches: 13. The CDR3 sequence is 18 residues long. CDR3 amino acids: CSVEGRRVAGGTYNEQFF. CDR3 sequence (DNA): TGCAGCGTTGAAGGCCGTCGAGTGGCAGGGGGCACCTACAATGAGCAGTTCTTC.

V is TRBV5-6 and J is TRBJ2-7; no firm D call. The CDR3 length is 14 residues. V lost 4 bases to trimming and J lost 3 bases, with 14 bases between them. Per the germline V gene, CDR1 is SGHDT and CDR2 is YYEEEE. In nucleotides, the CDR3 is TGTGCCAGCAGCCCGCTTCCAGCGCTCTACGAGCAGTACTTC. Protein sequence: CASSPLPALYEQYF.

The chain is built from TRBV5-5 and TRBJ2-5, with D unclear. The J call may be in error: the DNA end matches TRBJ2-7 better. This CDR3 comprises 14 residues. The germline CDR1 and CDR2 sequences are SGHKS and YYEKEE (reference sequence). The CDR3 spells CASSPENMYYEQYF. The CDR3 DNA follows: TGTGCCAGCAGCCCTGAAAACATGTACTACGAGCAGTACTTC.